A selection of T cell receptor beta chains follows, all from one sample in a study of blood T cell repertoires in COVID-19. Assay used: immunoSEQ multiplex PCR; TCRdb lists only in-frame clones, some missing. The table lists approximately 220,000 clones, around nine tenths of them singletons. The source material was peripheral blood. All receptors derive from a man in his sixties who had recovered from COVID-19. CDR3s include the opening cysteine and the closing phenylalanine or tryptophan. The D gene is left open where the match is weak. Clone size, where shown, is once, few, many, or a class for clones that have expanded.

J gene,clone size,V gene,D gene,CDR3 DNA,CDR3 protein
TRBJ1-1,.,TRBV5-6,.,TGTGCCAGCAGCTTGTATCAGGGGTGGACTGAAGCTTTCTTT,CASSLYQGWTEAFF
TRBJ2-4,.,TRBV29-1,TRBD2,TGCAGCGTTGGAGTGAGGGGACTAGCGGGAGTGGGGAACATTCAGTACTTC,CSVGVRGLAGVGNIQYF
TRBJ2-3,.,TRBV29-1,TRBD2,TGCAGCGGGAGCGGGAGGGGTGGCACAGATACGCAGTATTTT,CSGSGRGGTDTQYF
TRBJ2-3,.,TRBV5-4,TRBD2,TGTGCCAGCAGCTTGTGGACTAGCGGGGGGTCAGATACGCAGTATTTT,CASSLWTSGGSDTQYF
TRBJ2-7,.,TRBV27,TRBD2,TGTGCCAGCGGGGTACTTAGCGGGGGAGCGGGGGAGCAGTACTTC,CASGVLSGGAGEQYF
TRBJ2-7,.,TRBV6-2/TRBV6-3,TRBD1,TGTGCCAGCAGTTCCCCCCGGACAGGGACGCCCTACGAGCAGTACTTC,CASSSPRTGTPYEQYF
TRBJ2-5,.,TRBV5-1,TRBD1,TGCGCCAGCAGCCCAGGGACAGCTCAAGAGACCCAGTACTTC,CASSPGTAQETQYF
TRBJ2-3,.,TRBV7-8,TRBD2,TGTGCCAGCAGCTTCGCGGGGGGGGCCCCCACAGATACGCAGTATTTT,CASSFAGGAPTDTQYF
TRBJ2-5,once,TRBV18,.,TGTGCCAGCTCACCGGTGTCCAGGTACCAAGAGACCCAGTACTTC,CASSPVSRYQETQYF
TRBJ2-1,.,TRBV5-1,TRBD1,TGCGCCAGCAGCTTAGACACAGGGGTGGATGAGCAGTTCTTC,CASSLDTGVDEQFF
TRBJ1-5,once,TRBV7-2,TRBD1,TGTGCCAGCAGCTCCGAGGGGGCGGGACAGCCCCAGCATTTT,CASSSEGAGQPQHF
TRBJ2-2,.,TRBV27,TRBD1,TGTGCCAGCAGCCGTCAACCGGGACAGGGGGCTGGCGGGGAGCTGTTTTTT,CASSRQPGQGAGGELFF
TRBJ1-2,.,TRBV28,TRBD1,TGTGCCAGCAGTTCGGGACAGGAATATGGCTACACCTTC,CASSSGQEYGYTF
TRBJ2-4,.,TRBV7-3,.,TGTGCCAGCAGCTTAAACGGGACTCCTAAAAACATTCAGTACTTC,CASSLNGTPKNIQYF
TRBJ2-3,.,TRBV7-3,.,TGTGCCAGCAGCCCGGGGGACGGAGATACGCAGTATTTT,CASSPGDGDTQYF
TRBJ1-5,.,TRBV5-5,.,TGTGCCAGCAGCTCCTCGGGACTCTCGGTGGATCAGCCCCAGCATTTT,CASSSSGLSVDQPQHF
TRBJ1-2,once,TRBV7-3,.,TGTGCCAGCAGCCCCGGACAGAGCCCCTATGGCTACACCTTC,CASSPGQSPYGYTF
TRBJ1-1,.,TRBV6-5,TRBD1,TGTGCCAGCAGTTTGACAGGGTTCACTGAAGCTTTCTTT,CASSLTGFTEAFF
TRBJ1-1,.,TRBV6-5,.,TGTGCCAGCAGTTACGAGGCGAACATGAACACTGAAGCTTTCTTT,CASSYEANMNTEAFF
TRBJ1-3,once,TRBV6-5,.,TGTGCCAGCGATACAGGGAGACTTTCTGGAAACACCATATATTTT,CASDTGRLSGNTIYF
TRBJ2-3,.,TRBV12-3/TRBV12-4,.,TGTGCCAGCAGTTTAGGGGGCTTAGCGCAGTATTTT,CASSLGGLAQYF
TRBJ1-1,.,TRBV2,.,TGTGCCAGCAGTGCGGGGAACACTGAAGCTTTCTTT,CASSAGNTEAFF
TRBJ2-3,.,TRBV2,TRBD1,TGTGCCAGCAGGAAGGACAGGGTTTTGTCAGATACGCAGTATTTT,CASRKDRVLSDTQYF
TRBJ2-1,.,TRBV14,.,TGTGCCAGCAGCCAAGTGCTATCTAATGAGCAGTTCTTC,CASSQVLSNEQFF
TRBJ2-1,once,TRBV7-2,.,TGTGCCAGCCGACTAACATCTTACAATGAGCAGTTCTTC,CASRLTSYNEQFF
TRBJ1-2,.,TRBV7-2,TRBD1,TGTGCCAGCAGCTTAGGGGGACAGGGAATGGCCCCCGGTGGCTACACCTTC,CASSLGGQGMAPGGYTF
TRBJ2-1,.,TRBV6-5,TRBD2,TGTGCCAGCAGAGTAGCTACTAGCGCTCTTAATGAGCAGTTCTTC,CASRVATSALNEQFF
TRBJ1-1,.,TRBV6-5,.,TGTGCCAGCAGACCCCCGGGGGTGAGGACTGAAGCTTTCTTT,CASRPPGVRTEAFF
TRBJ2-7,.,TRBV19,TRBD2,TGTGCCAGCCGGCCGGTTAGCGGGAGCGGGTACGAGCAGTACTTC,CASRPVSGSGYEQYF
TRBJ2-3,.,TRBV4-2,.,TGTGCCAGCAGCCGAGGGCGGGATTCCACAGATACGCAGTATTTT,CASSRGRDSTDTQYF
TRBJ1-1,.,TRBV29-1,.,TGCAGCGTTGGAAATAACAGGGACGGCACTGAAGCTTTCTTT,CSVGNNRDGTEAFF
TRBJ2-7,.,TRBV4-1,TRBD1,TGCGCCAGCAGCCAGGCGGACAGGAACTACGAGCAGTACTTC,CASSQADRNYEQYF
TRBJ1-1,.,TRBV19,TRBD1,TGTGCCAGTAGTACCCCGGACAGGGGAAACACTGAAGCTTTCTTT,CASSTPDRGNTEAFF
TRBJ1-1,.,TRBV7-9,.,TGTGCCAGCAGCTTATACCGGGGCACTGAAGCTTTCTTT,CASSLYRGTEAFF
TRBJ2-7,.,TRBV10-3,.,TGTGCCATCAGTGAGATGGGGGCAGGGGGGCTCTACGAGCAGTACTTC,CAISEMGAGGLYEQYF
TRBJ2-5,.,TRBV6-1,.,TGTGCCAGCAGTGAGTTTCGGAGGGGCCAAGAGACCCAGTACTTC,CASSEFRRGQETQYF
TRBJ2-3,.,TRBV6-1,TRBD2,TGTGCCAGCAGTGAACTAGCGGGAGGAGGAAAGGGGACAGATACGCAGTATTTT,CASSELAGGGKGTDTQYF
TRBJ2-3,.,TRBV9,.,TGTGCCAGCAGCGTAGTTGGGGGGACAGATACGCAGTATTTT,CASSVVGGTDTQYF
TRBJ2-2,.,TRBV7-2,TRBD2,TGTGCCAGCAGCCCCCGACTAGCGGGAGTATGGACCGGGGAGCTGTTTTTT,CASSPRLAGVWTGELFF
TRBJ1-5,.,TRBV28,.,TGTGCCAGCAGCCCACCGGGGAGGGTAAGTCAGCCCCAGCATTTT,CASSPPGRVSQPQHF
TRBJ1-4,.,TRBV4-2,.,TGTGCCAGCAGCCCAATGGGGGGGGGCCCGCCCTCAGGCCTGTTTTTT,CASSPMGGGPPSGLFF
TRBJ2-1,once,TRBV7-7,.,TGTGCCAGCAGCTCGACAGGCAACTCCTACAATGAGCAGTTCTTC,CASSSTGNSYNEQFF
TRBJ1-5,.,TRBV19,.,TGTGCCAGTAGTATTAGGAGGAGGGTCTTAGCTCTTCGGCCCCAGCATTTT,CASSIRRRVLALRPQHF
TRBJ1-2,once,TRBV5-6,.,TGTGCCAGCAGCCCTCCGGGAAAAAGCTACACCTTC,CASSPPGKSYTF
TRBJ2-1,.,TRBV10-3,TRBD1,TGTGCCATCAGCTGGACAGGCTACAATGAGCAGTTCTTC,CAISWTGYNEQFF
TRBJ2-2,few,TRBV18,TRBD1,TGTGCCAGCGTAAAGGACAGGGATATCGGGGAGCTGTTTTTT,CASVKDRDIGELFF
TRBJ2-5,.,TRBV7-2,TRBD1,TGTGCCAGCAGTCGGGACAGGCAAGAGACCCAGTACTTC,CASSRDRQETQYF
TRBJ1-1,once,TRBV19,TRBD1,TGTGCCAGTAAGTCAGGACAGGGGCCCCTTCCGGGCACTGAAGCTTTCTTT,CASKSGQGPLPGTEAFF
TRBJ2-7,.,TRBV4-3,TRBD1,TGCGCCAGCAGCCAAGAGGGGGGACAGGTGGGCGAGCAGTACTTC,CASSQEGGQVGEQYF
TRBJ2-7,.,TRBV5-1,TRBD2,TGCGCCAGCAGATCTAGCGGGGGGCCCGCCTACGAGCAGTACTTC,CASRSSGGPAYEQYF